The clone carrying this T cell receptor beta chain was recorded at least ten times. What it binds is not known. Only newly diagnosed hyperthyroidism patients aged 18 to 65, with under 2 months' duration, were enrolled. The study excluded patients with other autoimmune diseases, uncontrolled infections, pregnancy or lactation. The study amplified TCR beta CDR3 regions using RNA transcripts. A first-round RT-PCR used HTBI primers, followed by a second-round multiplex PCR. A single record per CDR3 protein comes from TCRdb applying MiXCR to the multiplex PCR reads. The sample lists about 380,000 distinct CDR3 sequences, less than 20% occurring once. The record originates from a study of Graves' ophthalmopathy and Graves' hyperthyroidism. The overall study: Peripheral blood (taken before any treatment) was collected at initial diagnosis.

Trimming took 3 bases from V and 6 from J, leaving 11 bases between them. The CDR3 is 13 residues long. Study results and limitations: The model reached roughly 71% sensitivity and 72.22% specificity for predicting ophthalmopathy progression.

The clonotype comes from a woman under 30 with stable Graves' hyperthyroidism. The V and J genes are TRBV12-3 or TRBV12-4 and TRBJ1-2; D is perhaps TRBD1 (5 bases). The sequenced sample was peripheral blood. CDR3 protein: CASSFGADNGYTF. The CDR3 DNA follows: TGTGCCAGCAGTTTTGGGGCCGACAATGGCTACACCTTC.